The 19 T cell receptor beta chains listed next were all sequenced from one sample in a study of blood T cell repertoires in COVID-19. Profiling relied on immunoSEQ multiplex PCR, and the TCRdb table lists in-frame clones only, not all of them. The sample yields 120,000 to 150,000 clones, about 80% seen once. The specimen sequenced was peripheral blood. The receptors shown here come from a woman of 80 years or more in a cohort sampled during active or convalescent COVID-19.

The DNA of the CDR3 is TGTGCCAGCAGCCCCGCGAGGGAGCAGTACTTC. Protein: CASSPAREQYF. The chain links TRBV6-2 or TRBV6-3 to TRBJ2-7, with D uncertain. The germline CDR1 and CDR2 sequences are MNHEY and SVGEGT. V dropped 6 bases and J dropped 7 bases, with 10 bases sitting between them. The CDR3 consists of 11 residues.

The V call is TRBV12-3 or TRBV12-4, the J call TRBJ2-3; 8 bases are shared with TRBD2. The length of the CDR3 is 12 residues. Trimming removed 7 bases from V and 5 bases from J; junction bases left unmatched: 2. CDR3 residues: CASTSGGDTQYF. The CDR3 bases are TGTGCCAGCACGAGCGGGGGAGATACGCAGTATTTT.

The chain carries TRBV3-1 (or the pseudogene TRBV3-2) and TRBJ2-7; 11 nucleotides align to TRBD1. CDR3 length equals 14 residues. Germline assignment: CDR1 LGHDT and CDR2 YNNKEL (reference sequence). V was clipped by 3 bases and J by 5 bases; unmatched bases: 3. The CDR3 loop is CASSHGQGAHEQYF. The CDR3 nucleotides read TGTGCCAGCAGCCACGGACAGGGGGCCCACGAGCAGTACTTC.

This clone was observed a single time. This chain links TRBV5-5 with TRBJ2-7, with 8 bases aligning to TRBD1. In germline, CDR1 is SGHKS, CDR2 YYEKEE (reference sequence). V lost 4 bases, J lost 2 bases, and 8 bases stayed unmatched. The length of the CDR3 is 15 residues. CDR3 sequence: CASSPGTGVTYEQYF. As DNA, the CDR3 is TGTGCCAGCAGCCCAGGGACAGGCGTCACCTACGAGCAGTACTTC.

The chain has TRBV5-1 and TRBJ2-5; 7 bases line up with TRBD2. CDR1 is SGHRS and CDR2 is YFSETQ in the germline V gene. J lost 5 bases, V lost 4 bases, and 8 bases had no gene match. This CDR3 contains 14 residues. The CDR3 coding sequence is TGCGCCAGCAGCCTCACATTGGGGGGGGAGACCCAGTACTTC. This translates into CASSLTLGGETQYF.

The chain couples TRBV19 to TRBJ2-5, with 9 bases aligning to TRBD1. CDR1 is LNHDA, CDR2 SQIVND, per germline (reference sequence). The CDR3 covers 14 residues. V shed 4 bases, J shed 3 bases, and the junction held 3 bases outside the gene matches. The CDR3 nucleotides are TGTGCCAGTAGTACGACAGGGGGAGAAGAGACCCAGTACTTC. It is translated as CASSTTGGEETQYF.

V usage is TRBV3-1 (or the pseudogene TRBV3-2) and J usage is TRBJ1-1; TRBD1 agrees at 7 bases. The length of the CDR3 is 14 residues. V lost 6 bases and J lost 1; bases outside the gene matches: 5. Germline CDR1 is LGHDT and CDR2 is YNNKEL (reference sequence). Here the CDR3 DNA reads TGTGCCAGCAGTCACAGGGGAGCGAACACTGAAGCTTTCTTT. Protein product: CASSHRGANTEAFF.

V is TRBV3-1 (or the pseudogene TRBV3-2) and J is TRBJ1-2; D not certain. Germline V lookup: CDR1 LGHDT, CDR2 YNNKEL (reference sequence). V shed 5 bases and J shed 3 bases, with 10 bases lying between them. This CDR3 has 13 residues. CDR3: CASSNFVDYGYTF. CDR3 coding DNA: TGTGCCAGCAGCAACTTCGTCGACTATGGCTACACCTTC.

The chain carries TRBV10-3 and TRBJ1-2; 8 bases match TRBD1. J gave up 4 bases and V 2 bases, and 0 bases lay outside the gene matches. Germline lookup yields CDR1 ENHRY and CDR2 SYGVKD. The CDR3 contains 13 residues. The CDR3: CAISETGGYGYTF. Here the CDR3 DNA reads TGTGCCATCAGTGAGACAGGGGGCTATGGCTACACCTTC.

As DNA, the CDR3 is TGTGCCATCAGGAACGGGAATTTCGACACTGAAGCTTTCTTT. Translation gives CAIRNGNFDTEAFF. The chain has TRBV10-3 and TRBJ1-1; D not certain. CDR1 is ENHRY and CDR2 is SYGVKD in the germline V gene. This CDR3 is built from 14 residues. Trimming took off 6 bases at V and 3 bases at J, with 14 bases between the two ends.

V gene TRBV6-6 combines with J gene TRBJ2-5; D perhaps matches TRBD1 (5 bases). CDR3 length equals 13 residues. Germline V gene data show CDR1 as MNHNY and CDR2 as SVGAGI (reference sequence). V was pared by 5 bases and J by 4 bases, with 11 bases between. CDR3 sequence reads: CASSPIDRETQYF. The CDR3, as DNA: TGTGCCAGCAGTCCCATCGACAGAGAGACCCAGTACTTC.

J is TRBJ2-3 and V is TRBV7-2; 8 bases map to TRBD1. This CDR3 contains 16 residues. Germline values: CDR1 SGHTA, CDR2 FQGNSA. Trimming removed 1 base from V and 3 bases from J; junction bases left unmatched: 6. The CDR3 DNA reads as TGTGCCAGCAGCTTAGTCCCAGGGGGCCAGACAGATACGCAGTATTTT. Amino acids: CASSLVPGGQTDTQYF.

Remarks on this clone: At the DNA level, this CDR3 is encoded by other sequences in the same sample as well. J is TRBJ2-5 and V is TRBV18, with a possible D match to TRBD2 (5 bases). Germline CDR1 reads KGHSH; CDR2 reads LQKENI. This CDR3 contains 13 residues. The V gene lost 2 bases and the J gene lost 4 bases, with 8 bases spanning the gap. For the CDR3, the DNA is TGTGCCAGCTCACCAGGGAGAGGAGAGACCCAGTACTTC. Its translation is CASSPGRGETQYF. Filled out from reference TRBV18 and TRBJ2-5, the complete variable domain reads NAGVMQNPRHLVRRRGQEARLRCSPMKGHSHVYWYRQLPEEGLKFMVYLQKENIIDESGMPKERFSAEFPKEGPSILRIQQVVRGDSAAYFCASSPGRGETQYFGPGTRLLVL.

This chain links TRBV3-1 (or the pseudogene TRBV3-2) with TRBJ2-7; 7 bases map to TRBD1. There are 15 residues in the CDR3. Trimming took 2 bases from V and 1 from J; bases not matched to a gene: 5. The germline V gene has CDR1 LGHDT and CDR2 YNNKEL (reference sequence). The chain's CDR3 is CASSQSTQGSYEQYF. The DNA of the CDR3 is TGTGCCAGCAGCCAAAGCACACAGGGGTCCTACGAGCAGTACTTC.

The V gene is TRBV9, the J gene TRBJ1-1; no firm D call. The CDR3 has 13 amino acids. V was cut by 4 bases and J by 0 bases, with 7 bases left in between. The germline V gene has CDR1 SGDLS and CDR2 YYNGEE. The CDR3 coding sequence is TGTGCCAGCAGCTCCGACATGAACACTGAAGCTTTCTTT. Protein sequence: CASSSDMNTEAFF.

The V call is TRBV7-2, the J call TRBJ1-2; 8 bases map to TRBD1. This CDR3 has 14 amino acids. V shed 2 bases, J shed 7 bases, and the junction held 6 bases outside the gene matches. The germline V gene has CDR1 SGHTA and CDR2 FQGNSA. The DNA for the CDR3 is TGTGCCAGCAGCTTACTGGCAGGGGGCGGTGGCTACACCTTC. It translates to CASSLLAGGGGYTF. Drawing the rest from reference TRBV7-2 and TRBJ1-2, the complete variable domain is GAGVSQSPSNKVTEKGKDVELRCDPISGHTALYWYRQSLGQGLEFLIYFQGNSAPDKSGLPSDRFSAERTGGSVSTLTIQRTQQEDSAVYLCASSLLAGGGGYTFGSGTRLTVV.

This clone was recorded once. The chain joins TRBV11-2 to TRBJ2-7, with 12 bases lining up with TRBD2. CDR1 is SGHAT, CDR2 FQNNGV, per germline. Losses at the gene ends were 5 bases for V and 0 bases for J; bases not matched to a gene: 2. The length of the CDR3 is 15 residues. The CDR3 is CASSRLAGDSYEQYV. For the CDR3, the DNA is TGTGCCAGCAGCCGACTAGCGGGGGACTCCTACGAGCAGTACGTC.

V usage is TRBV5-1 and J usage is TRBJ2-1; 7 bases match TRBD1. The CDR3 is made up of 16 amino acids. CDR1 is SGHRS and CDR2 is YFSETQ in the germline V gene. V dropped 4 bases and J dropped 0; count of bases not matched to a gene: 7. The CDR3 spells CASSPGQPSSYNEQFF. DNA of the CDR3: TGCGCCAGCAGCCCGGGACAGCCAAGCTCCTACAATGAGCAGTTCTTC.

The chain combines TRBV7-3 with TRBJ2-3; 9 nucleotides align to TRBD2. CDR3 length equals 16 residues. CDR1 is SGHTA, CDR2 FQGTGA, per germline. V lost 2 bases and J lost 0; bases outside the gene matches: 3. The CDR3 DNA reads as TGTGCCAGCAGCTTAGGACTAGCGACTAGCACAGATACGCAGTATTTT. Translated, it gives CASSLGLATSTDTQYF.